The source of this T cell receptor beta chain is a study of precursors of human CD4 cytotoxic T cells (dated by TCRdb to the late 2010s). A note on the overall study: In total, around 13 donors contributed CD4+ memory subsets to the bulk TCR-seq analysis. TCR-seq analysis of 13 to 15 donors yielded TCRalpha and TCRbeta chain sequences (table S7).

The germline ends are 10 bases apart after V is trimmed by 4 bases and J by 2 bases. There are 14 amino acids in the CDR3, from cysteine to phenylalanine inclusive. The read is trimmed to its CDR3 DNA, 42 bases read in frame from base 1. CDR1 and CDR2, per the germline V gene, are WSHSY and SAAADI. To test a precursor-effector relationship among CD4 cytotoxic T cells, bulk UMI-based TCR sequencing was performed on four sorted CD4+ memory subsets (TCM, TEM, IL-7Rhigh TEMRA, IL-7R- TEMRA). Cells were obtained from peripheral blood mononuclear cells that had been isolated from human blood. The study at large found these results: A larger fraction of IL-7Rhigh TEMRA clonotypes than of TEM or TCM clonotypes was made up of expanded effector clonotypes. Only about 95% of the 14 donors were included in some bulk TCR-seq comparisons, which suggests that not every subset was available for every donor. The authors noted that a human observational design cannot definitively establish the direction of differentiation between precursor and effector cells. Compared with TCM and TEM subsets, the IL-7Rhigh and IL-7R- TEMRA subsets had more restricted TCR repertoires, with lower diversity and more expanded clonotypes.

Instrument on record: Illumina MiSeq. Turning to the authors' computational methods: The Shannon-Wiener index, calculated in VDJtools, was used to measure repertoire diversity. TCRbeta clonotypes with a clonotype frequency of at least 3 were defined as expanded. TCRdb reanalyzed the raw reads on its own, using fastp at Q25 for trimming and MiXCR for clone calling, and kept in-frame beta chains. Rows merge per CDR3 protein into single entries with the most common DNA and genes. These V and J calls rely on TCRdb rather than the paper's analysis. The sample data list around 490 distinct CDR3 sequences, and roughly 15% of these were observed just once. The top ten clonotypes cover 20% of the sample. Relative to its sample, this clonotype is hyperexpanded (1% or more). Its antigen target is currently unknown. One base away there is no much larger clone; base qualities are not given.

Sequencing was performed on memory CD4+ T cells from blood (PBMCs). This clonotype was obtained from a human donor in good health. This chain is built from TRBV10-2 and TRBJ2-3, with no confident D gene call. The DNA sequence is given as TGCGCCAGCAGTGGAGCAGGCGCCACAGATACGCAGTATTTT. Its protein product is CASSGAGATDTQYF.